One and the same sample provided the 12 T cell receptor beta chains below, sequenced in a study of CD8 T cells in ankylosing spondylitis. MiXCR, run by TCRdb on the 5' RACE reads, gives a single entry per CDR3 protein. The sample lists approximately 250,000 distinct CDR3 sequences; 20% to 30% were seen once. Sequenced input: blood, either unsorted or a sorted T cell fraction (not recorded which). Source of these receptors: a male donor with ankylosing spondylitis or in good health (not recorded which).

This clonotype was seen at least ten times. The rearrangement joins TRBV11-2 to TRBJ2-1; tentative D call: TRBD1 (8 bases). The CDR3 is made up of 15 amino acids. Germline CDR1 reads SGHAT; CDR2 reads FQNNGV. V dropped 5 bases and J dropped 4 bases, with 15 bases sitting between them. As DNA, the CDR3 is TGTGCCAGCAGCCCGGGGGGACAGGTTTACAATGAGCAGTTCTTC. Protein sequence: CASSPGGQVYNEQFF.

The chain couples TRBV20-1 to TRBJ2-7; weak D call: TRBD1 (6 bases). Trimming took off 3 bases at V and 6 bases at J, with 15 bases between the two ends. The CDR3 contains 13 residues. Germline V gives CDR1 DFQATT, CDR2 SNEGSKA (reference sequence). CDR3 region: CSARDEQGAEQYF. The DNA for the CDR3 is TGCAGTGCTAGGGACGAACAGGGAGCCGAGCAGTACTTC.

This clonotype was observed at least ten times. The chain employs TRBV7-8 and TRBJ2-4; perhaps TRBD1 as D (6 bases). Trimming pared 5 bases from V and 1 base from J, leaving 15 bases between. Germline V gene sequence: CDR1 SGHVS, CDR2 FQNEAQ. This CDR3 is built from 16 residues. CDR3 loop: CASSPLTGNAKNIQYF. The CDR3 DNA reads TGTGCCAGCAGCCCCTTAACAGGGAACGCCAAAAACATTCAGTACTTC.

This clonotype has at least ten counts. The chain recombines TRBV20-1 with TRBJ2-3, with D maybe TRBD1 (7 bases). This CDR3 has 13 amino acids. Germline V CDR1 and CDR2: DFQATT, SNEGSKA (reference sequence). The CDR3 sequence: CSRRGQYTDTQYF. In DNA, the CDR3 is TGCAGCCGGAGGGGACAGTATACAGATACGCAGTATTTT.

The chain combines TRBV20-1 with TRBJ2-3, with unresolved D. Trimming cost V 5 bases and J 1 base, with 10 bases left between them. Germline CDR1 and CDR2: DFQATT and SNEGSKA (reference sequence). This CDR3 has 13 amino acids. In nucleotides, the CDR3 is TGCAGTGCTCGGCCCCCCGGCACAGATACGCAGTATTTT. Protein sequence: CSARPPGTDTQYF.

The CDR3 spells CASSSRDRGQETQYF. The CDR3 coding sequence is TGTGCCAGCAGCAGCCGGGACAGGGGACAAGAGACCCAGTACTTC. The chain uses TRBV5-4 and TRBJ2-5, with 10 bases lining up with TRBD1. Germline V CDR1 and CDR2: SGHNT, YYREEE (reference sequence). V lost 4 bases to trimming and J lost 2 bases; unmatched junction nucleotides: 5. CDR3 length equals 15 residues.

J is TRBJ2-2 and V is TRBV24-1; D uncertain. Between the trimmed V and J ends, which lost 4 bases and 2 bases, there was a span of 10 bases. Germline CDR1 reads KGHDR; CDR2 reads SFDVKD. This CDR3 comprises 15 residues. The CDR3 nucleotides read TGTGCCACCAGTGACCCAGAGCACAACACCGGGGAGCTGTTTTTT. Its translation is CATSDPEHNTGELFF.

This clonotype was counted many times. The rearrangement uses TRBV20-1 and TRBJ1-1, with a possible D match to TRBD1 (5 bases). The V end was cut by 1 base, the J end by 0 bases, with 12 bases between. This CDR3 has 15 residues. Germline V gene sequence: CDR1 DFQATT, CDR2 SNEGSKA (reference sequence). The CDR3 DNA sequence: TGCAGTGCTAGAGTCGGGGACCGCTTGAACACTGAAGCTTTCTTT. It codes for CSARVGDRLNTEAFF.

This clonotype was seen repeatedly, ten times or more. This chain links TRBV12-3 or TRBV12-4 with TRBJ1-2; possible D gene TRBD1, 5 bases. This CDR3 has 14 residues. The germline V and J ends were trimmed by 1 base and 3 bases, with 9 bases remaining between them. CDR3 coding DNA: TGTGCCAGCAGTTTAGGGGGCACGGACTATGGCTACACCTTC. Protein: CASSLGGTDYGYTF.

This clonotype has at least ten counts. The CDR3 is CSVEQNTEAFF. CDR3 bases: TGCAGCGTTGAACAGAACACTGAAGCTTTCTTT. The rearrangement uses TRBV29-1 and TRBJ1-1; D unclear. CDR3 length: 11 residues. V shed 2 bases and J shed 1 base, with 2 bases lying between them. In germline, CDR1 is SQVTM, CDR2 ANQGSEA.

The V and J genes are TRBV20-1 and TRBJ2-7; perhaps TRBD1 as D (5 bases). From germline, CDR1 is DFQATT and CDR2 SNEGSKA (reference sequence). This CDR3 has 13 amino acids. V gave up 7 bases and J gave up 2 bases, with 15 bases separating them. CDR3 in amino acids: CSVAPRVPYEQYF. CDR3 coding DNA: TGCAGTGTCGCTCCCAGGGTTCCCTACGAGCAGTACTTC.

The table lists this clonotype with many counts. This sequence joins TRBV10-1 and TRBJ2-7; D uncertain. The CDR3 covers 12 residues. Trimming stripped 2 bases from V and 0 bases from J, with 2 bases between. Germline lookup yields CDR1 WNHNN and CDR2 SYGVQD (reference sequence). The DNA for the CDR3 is TGCGCCAGCAGTGAGAACTCCTACGAGCAGTACTTC. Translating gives CASSENSYEQYF.